This is a list of T cell receptor beta chains from one sample in a study of shared clonotypes between healthy human individuals. Here immunoSEQ multiplex PCR was the method, and the copy in TCRdb shows in-frame clones only, minus some. The sample shows about 2 million clones, less than 95% of them seen only once. The sample taken for sequencing was naive CD8+ T cells sorted from blood. These receptor sequences come from a man between 18 and 29 years old in good health. Both conserved end residues are part of each CDR3. D genes are given only for firm matches. Only some rows state a clone size, as once, few, many or a class for expanded clones.

>16|TRBV4-3|-|TRBJ1-4|-
TGCGCCAGCAGCCAAGATTGGTCTGCAACTAATGAAAAACTGTTTTTT
CASSQDWSATNEKLFF
>11|TRBV28|-|TRBJ1-5|-
TGTGCCAGCACTCGTAATCAGCCCCAGCATTTT
CASTRNQPQHF
>14|TRBV9|-|TRBJ1-4|-
TGTGCCAGCAGTCACGGTTTCTCAAATGAAAAACTGTTCTTT
CASSHGFSNEKLFF
>15|TRBV11-2|-|TRBJ2-5|-
TGTGCCAGCAGCTCTGAGGGCTATCCGCAAGAGACCCAGTACTTC
CASSSEGYPQETQYF
>14|TRBV28|TRBD1|TRBJ1-1|once
TGTGCCAGCAGTTTCTTAGGACAGGGAGGGGAAGCTTTCTTT
CASSFLGQGGEAFF
>14|TRBV2|-|TRBJ1-5|-
TGTGCCAGCAGTGACCCTGGGGGCAATCAGCCCCAGCATTTT
CASSDPGGNQPQHF
>15|TRBV6-1|-|TRBJ2-7|-
TGTGCCAGCACACCGTTCTCCGGAGGCTCCTACGAGCAGTACTTC
CASTPFSGGSYEQYF
>17|TRBV4-1|TRBD2|TRBJ2-5|-
TGCGCCAGCAGCCAAGGACTAGCGGGAGGATTTCAAGAGACCCAGTACTTC
CASSQGLAGGFQETQYF
>18|TRBV4-1|-|TRBJ1-5|-
TGCGCCAGCAGCCTCGCGGCAGGGGCCTCAGGGAGGAATCAGCCCCAGCATTTT
CASSLAAGASGRNQPQHF
>13|TRBV25-1|-|TRBJ2-7|-
TGTGCCAGCAGTTACGGGATTTCCTACGAGCAGTACTTC
CASSYGISYEQYF
>14|TRBV7-6|TRBD2|TRBJ2-3|once
TGTGCCAGCAGCTTAGCGGGGGGGACAGATACGCAGTATTTT
CASSLAGGTDTQYF
>15|TRBV7-9|-|TRBJ1-3|once
TGTGCCAGCATCGAAGAGACGTATACTGGAAACACCATATATTTT
CASIEETYTGNTIYF
>16|TRBV6-1|-|TRBJ2-3|-
TGTGCCAGCAGTGAAGGACAGCTTTTCCTCACAGATACGCAGTATTTT
CASSEGQLFLTDTQYF
>13|TRBV18|-|TRBJ2-7|-
TGTGCCAGCTCACCGTCAAGCTCCTACGAGCAGTACTTC
CASSPSSSYEQYF